Here is one T cell receptor beta chain with its context. The antigen remains undetermined. This entry belongs to a study of cytomegalovirus exposure and HLA in healthy donors. General study findings and limits: Researchers catalogued some 160 TCR beta chains as cytomegalovirus-associated.

PCR involved 60 Vbeta and 13 Jbeta primers. Profiling relied on immunoSEQ multiplex PCR, and the TCRdb table lists in-frame clones only, not all of them. This table holds 150,000 to 160,000 clones, approximately 80% found once. CDR1 is SGHRS and CDR2 is YFSETQ in the germline V gene. The junction had 7 bases not matched to a gene; V was cut back by 4 bases and J by 1 base. This CDR3 region has 16 residues. This TCR was sampled from a woman aged 35 to 49 in good health and CMV-seronegative. The sample taken for sequencing was PBMCs. The chain recombines TRBV5-1 with TRBJ2-3; 9 bases match TRBD2. The CDR3 is CASSHYQRGGTDTQYF. The CDR3 DNA sequence: TGCGCCAGCAGCCATTACCAGCGGGGGGGCACAGATACGCAGTATTTT. The variable domain in full, with the rest retrieved from reference TRBV5-1 and TRBJ2-3, is KAGVTQTPRYLIKTRGQQVTLSCSPISGHRSVSWYQQTPGQGLQFLFEYFSETQRNKGNFPGRFSGRQFSNSRSEMNVSTLELGDSALYLCASSHYQRGGTDTQYFGPGTRLTVL.